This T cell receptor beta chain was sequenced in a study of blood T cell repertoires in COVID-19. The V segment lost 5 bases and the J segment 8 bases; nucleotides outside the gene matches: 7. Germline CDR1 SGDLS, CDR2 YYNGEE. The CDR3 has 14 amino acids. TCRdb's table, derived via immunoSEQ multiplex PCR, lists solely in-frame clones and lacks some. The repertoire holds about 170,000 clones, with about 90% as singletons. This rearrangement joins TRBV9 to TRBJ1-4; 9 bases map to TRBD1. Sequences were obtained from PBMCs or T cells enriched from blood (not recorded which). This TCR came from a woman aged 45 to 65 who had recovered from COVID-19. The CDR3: CASSTGGEGEKLFF. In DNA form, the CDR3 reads TGTGCCAGCAGTACAGGGGGCGAAGGGGAAAAACTGTTTTTT.